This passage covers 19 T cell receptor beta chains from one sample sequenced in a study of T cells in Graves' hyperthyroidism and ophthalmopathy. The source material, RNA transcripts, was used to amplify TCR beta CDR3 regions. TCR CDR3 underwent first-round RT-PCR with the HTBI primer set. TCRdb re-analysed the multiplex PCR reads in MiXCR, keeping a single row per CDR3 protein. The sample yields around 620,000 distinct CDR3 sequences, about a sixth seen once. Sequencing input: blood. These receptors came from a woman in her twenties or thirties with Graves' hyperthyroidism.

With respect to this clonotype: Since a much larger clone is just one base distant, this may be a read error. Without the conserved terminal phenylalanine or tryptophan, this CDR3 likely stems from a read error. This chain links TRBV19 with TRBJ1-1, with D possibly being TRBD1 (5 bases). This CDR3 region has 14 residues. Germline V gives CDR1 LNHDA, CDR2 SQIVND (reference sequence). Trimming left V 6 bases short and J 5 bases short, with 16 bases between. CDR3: CASSNGQMLTEAFL. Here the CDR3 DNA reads TGTGCCAGTAGCAATGGACAAATGTTGACTGAAGCTTTCCTT.

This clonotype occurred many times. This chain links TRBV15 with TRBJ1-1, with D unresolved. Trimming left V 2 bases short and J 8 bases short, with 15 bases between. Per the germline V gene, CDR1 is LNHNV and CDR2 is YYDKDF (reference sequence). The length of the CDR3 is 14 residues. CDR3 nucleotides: TGTGCCACCAGCAGAACCCCTGTAGGGCAGGAAGCTTTCTTT. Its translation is CATSRTPVGQEAFF.

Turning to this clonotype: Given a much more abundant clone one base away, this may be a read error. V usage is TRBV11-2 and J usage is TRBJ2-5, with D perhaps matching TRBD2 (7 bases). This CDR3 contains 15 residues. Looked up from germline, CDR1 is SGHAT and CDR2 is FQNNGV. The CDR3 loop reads CANSLFGEGEETQYF. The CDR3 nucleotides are TGTGCCAACAGCTTATTCGGGGAGGGGGAAGAGACCCAGTACTTC.

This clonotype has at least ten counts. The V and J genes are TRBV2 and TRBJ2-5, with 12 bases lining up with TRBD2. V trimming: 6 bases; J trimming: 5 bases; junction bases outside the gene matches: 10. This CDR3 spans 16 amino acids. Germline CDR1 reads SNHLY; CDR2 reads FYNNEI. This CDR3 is CASRVRGLAGGETQYF. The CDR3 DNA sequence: TGTGCCAGCAGGGTACGGGGACTAGCGGGCGGCGAGACCCAGTACTTC.

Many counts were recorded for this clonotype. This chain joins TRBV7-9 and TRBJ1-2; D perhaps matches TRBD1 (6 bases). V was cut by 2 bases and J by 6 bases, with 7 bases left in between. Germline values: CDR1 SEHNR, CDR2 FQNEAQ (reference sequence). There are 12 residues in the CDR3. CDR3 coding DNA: TGTGCCAGCAGCTTACAGGGGAATGGCTACACCTTC. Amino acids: CASSLQGNGYTF. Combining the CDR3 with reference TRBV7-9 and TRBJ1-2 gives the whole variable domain DTGVSQNPRHKITKRGQNVTFRCDPISEHNRLYWYRQTLGQGPEFLTYFQNEAQLEKSRLLSDRFSAERPKGSFSTLEIQRTEQGDSAMYLCASSLQGNGYTFGSGTRLTVV.

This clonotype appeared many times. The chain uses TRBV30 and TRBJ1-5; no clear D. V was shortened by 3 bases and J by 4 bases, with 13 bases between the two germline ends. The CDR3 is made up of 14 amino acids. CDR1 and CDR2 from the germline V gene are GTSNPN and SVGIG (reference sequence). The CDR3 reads CAWRSRAINQPQHF. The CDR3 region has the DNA TGTGCCTGGAGATCAAGGGCTATTAATCAGCCCCAGCATTTT.

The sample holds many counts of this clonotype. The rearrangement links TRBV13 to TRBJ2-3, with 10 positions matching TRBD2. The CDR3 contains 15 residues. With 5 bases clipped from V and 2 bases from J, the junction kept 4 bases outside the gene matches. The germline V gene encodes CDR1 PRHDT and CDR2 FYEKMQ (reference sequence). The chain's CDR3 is CASSPSGSTTDTQYF. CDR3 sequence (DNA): TGTGCCAGCAGCCCTAGCGGGAGTACCACAGATACGCAGTATTTT.

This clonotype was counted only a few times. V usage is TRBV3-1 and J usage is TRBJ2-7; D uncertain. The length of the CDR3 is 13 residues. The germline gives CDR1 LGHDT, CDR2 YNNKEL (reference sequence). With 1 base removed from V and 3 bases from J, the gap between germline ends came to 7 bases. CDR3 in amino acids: CASSQGAGYEQYF. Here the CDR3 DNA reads TGTGCCAGCAGCCAAGGCGCAGGCTACGAGCAGTACTTC.

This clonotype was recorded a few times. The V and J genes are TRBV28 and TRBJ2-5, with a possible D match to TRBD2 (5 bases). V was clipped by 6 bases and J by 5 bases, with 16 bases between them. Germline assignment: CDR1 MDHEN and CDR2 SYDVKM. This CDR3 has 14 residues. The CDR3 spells CASRAILGWETQYF. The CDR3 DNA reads TGTGCCAGCAGGGCGATACTAGGATGGGAGACCCAGTACTTC.

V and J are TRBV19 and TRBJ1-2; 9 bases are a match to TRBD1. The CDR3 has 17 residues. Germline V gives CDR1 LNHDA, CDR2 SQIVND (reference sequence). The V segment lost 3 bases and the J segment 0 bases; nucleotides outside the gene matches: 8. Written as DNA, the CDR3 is TGTGCCAGTAGTATCTACGGACAGGGGACGGCTAACTATGGCTACACCTTC. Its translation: CASSIYGQGTANYGYTF.

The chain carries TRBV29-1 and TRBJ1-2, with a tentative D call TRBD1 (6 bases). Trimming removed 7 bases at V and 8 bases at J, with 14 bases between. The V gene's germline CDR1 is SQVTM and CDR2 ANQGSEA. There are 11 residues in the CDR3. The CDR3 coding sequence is TGCAGCGCAGCAGGGGAAGGGGGCTACACCTTC. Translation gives CSAAGEGGYTF.

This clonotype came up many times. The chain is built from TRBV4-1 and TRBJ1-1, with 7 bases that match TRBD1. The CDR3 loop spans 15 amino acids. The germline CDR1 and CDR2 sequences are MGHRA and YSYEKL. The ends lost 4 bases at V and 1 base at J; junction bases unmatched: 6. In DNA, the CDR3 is TGCGCCAGCAGCCTCACAGGGGAAAGGAACACTGAAGCTTTCTTT. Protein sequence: CASSLTGERNTEAFF.

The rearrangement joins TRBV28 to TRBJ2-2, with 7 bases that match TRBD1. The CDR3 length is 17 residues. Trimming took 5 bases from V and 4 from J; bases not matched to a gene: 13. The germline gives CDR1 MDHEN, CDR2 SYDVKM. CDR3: CASSTIYRSGGTGELFF. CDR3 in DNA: TGTGCCAGCAGTACTATCTACCGTTCAGGGGGCACCGGGGAGCTGTTTTTT.

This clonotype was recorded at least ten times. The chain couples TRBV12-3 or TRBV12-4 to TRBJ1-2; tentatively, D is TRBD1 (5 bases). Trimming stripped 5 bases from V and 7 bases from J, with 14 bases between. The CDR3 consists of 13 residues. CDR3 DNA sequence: TGTGCCAGCAGTCAGGGTTTTGTCGTTGGCTACACCTTC. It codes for CASSQGFVVGYTF.

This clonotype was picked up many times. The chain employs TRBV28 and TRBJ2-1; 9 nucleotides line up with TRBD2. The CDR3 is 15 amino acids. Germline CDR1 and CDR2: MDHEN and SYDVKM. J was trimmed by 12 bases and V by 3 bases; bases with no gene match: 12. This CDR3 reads CASSFGSSGKKLQFF. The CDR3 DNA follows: TGTGCCAGCAGTTTTGGGTCTAGCGGGAAGAAGCTGCAGTTCTTC.

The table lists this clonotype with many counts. The CDR3 loop reads CASSPGRETQYF. In nucleotides, the CDR3 is TGTGCCAGCAGCCCCGGACGGGAGACCCAGTACTTC. The chain links TRBV7-2 to TRBJ2-5; no clear D. CDR3 length: 12 amino acids. V dropped 5 bases and J dropped 5 bases, with 9 bases sitting between them. CDR1 and CDR2 (germline): SGHTA, FQGNSA. The whole variable domain, remainder taken from reference TRBV7-2 and TRBJ2-5, is GAGVSQSPSNKVTEKGKDVELRCDPISGHTALYWYRQSLGQGLEFLIYFQGNSAPDKSGLPSDRFSAERTGGSVSTLTIQRTQQEDSAVYLCASSPGRETQYFGPGTRLLVL.

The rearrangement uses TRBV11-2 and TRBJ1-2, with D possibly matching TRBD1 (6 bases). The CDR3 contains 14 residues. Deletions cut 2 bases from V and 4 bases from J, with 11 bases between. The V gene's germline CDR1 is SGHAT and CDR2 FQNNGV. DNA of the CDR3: TGTGCCAGCAGCTTAATACAGGGCTTCTATGGCTACACCTTC. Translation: CASSLIQGFYGYTF.

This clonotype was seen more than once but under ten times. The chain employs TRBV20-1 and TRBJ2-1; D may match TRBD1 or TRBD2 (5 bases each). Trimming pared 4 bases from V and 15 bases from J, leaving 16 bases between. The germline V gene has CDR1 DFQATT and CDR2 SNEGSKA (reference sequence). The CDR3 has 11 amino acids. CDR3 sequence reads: CSAKRTFEGFF. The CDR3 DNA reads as TGCAGTGCTAAAAGGACATTTGAGGGGTTCTTC.

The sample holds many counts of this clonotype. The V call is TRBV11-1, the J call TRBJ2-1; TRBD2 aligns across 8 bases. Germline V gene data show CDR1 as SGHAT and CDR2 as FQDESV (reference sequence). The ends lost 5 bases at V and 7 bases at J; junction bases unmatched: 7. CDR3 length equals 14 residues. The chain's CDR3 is CASSQTRGGNEQFF. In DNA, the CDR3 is TGTGCCAGCAGCCAAACCCGGGGGGGGAATGAGCAGTTCTTC. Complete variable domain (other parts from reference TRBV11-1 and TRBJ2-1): EAEVAQSPRYKITEKSQAVAFWCDPISGHATLYWYRQILGQGPELLVQFQDESVVDDSQLPKDRFSAERLKGVDSTLKIQPAELGDSAMYLCASSQTRGGNEQFFGPGTRLTVL.